This TCR beta chain stems from a study of blood T cells in healthy people across ages. Then a second PCR, running roughly 7 to 11 cycles, was carried out with a sample-barcoded 5' primer and a J-beta primer mix. Every cDNA was tagged by a template-switch adaptor with 12 random nucleotides. TCRdb passed the 5' RACE reads through MiXCR, listing each CDR3 protein once. The table records around 520,000 distinct CDR3 sequences, approximately 26% of them present only once. CDR3 length: 18 residues. J lost 0 bases, V lost 5 bases, and 12 bases had no gene match. Ranging in age from about 6 to 100, the donors were healthy Caucasian individuals from Russia. The sample was also reused in another study, on T cells of mothers and their children. That study reports: All RNA that had been extracted was used for cDNA synthesis at approximately 1.5 ug per 15 ul. Second-PCR primer M1S introduced sample barcodes and 2-4 random nucleotides.

Material: blood. V is TRBV12-3 or TRBV12-4 and J is TRBJ2-1, with 8 bases aligning to TRBD2. The clonotype was recovered from a boy aged 2 to 10 in good health. In DNA, the CDR3 is TGTGCCAGCAGTCCGGGACTAGGGGCCCGAAGCTCCTACAATGAGCAGTTCTTC. This encodes CASSPGLGARSSYNEQFF.